The 5 T cell receptor beta chains given below trace back to one sample, sequenced in a study of T cell responses to AZD1222 COVID-19 vaccine. The assay was immunoSEQ multiplex PCR, and TCRdb's table has in-frame clones only and misses some. Of some 80,000 clones detected, 70% to 90% appear once; the ten largest clones hold roughly 10%. The sequencing used peripheral blood, collected 28 days after the second dose of the MenACWY control vaccine. Every receptor here comes from an adult who received the MenACWY meningococcal vaccine as a control.

V is TRBV2 and J is TRBJ1-2; D unresolved. Germline V CDR1 and CDR2: SNHLY, FYNNEI. CDR3 size: 12 residues. The V and J ends lost 9 bases and 7 bases respectively, with 15 bases between them. CDR3 residues: CASRRWAGGYTF. The CDR3 nucleotides read TGTGCCAGTCGTCGGTGGGCCGGTGGCTACACCTTC.

This clone occurred a few times. The V call is TRBV28, the J call TRBJ1-1, with no clear D. The CDR3 is 14 amino acids. Germline CDR1 is MDHEN and CDR2 is SYDVKM. V was trimmed by 7 bases and J by 6 bases, leaving 18 bases between them. The CDR3 DNA sequence: TGTGCCAGCACCATTCGAGGATACGATCCTGAAGCTTTCTTT. Residues: CASTIRGYDPEAFF.

The gene calls are TRBV27 and TRBJ2-7; D possibly corresponds to TRBD2 (6 bases). V was clipped by 4 bases and J by 6 bases, with 16 bases between them. Germline V gives CDR1 MNHEY, CDR2 SMNVEV (reference sequence). The CDR3 sequence is 14 residues long. The CDR3 bases are TGTGCCAGCAGTTCCCCGACTAGGGGTCGCGAGCAGTACTTC. This translates into CASSSPTRGREQYF.

CDR3: CASSLDTGRTDTQYF. CDR3 nucleotides: TGTGCCAGCAGCTTAGATACGGGGCGCACAGATACGCAGTATTTT. V gene TRBV7-8 combines with J gene TRBJ2-3; D possibly uses TRBD1 or TRBD2 (5 bases each). Germline CDR1 SGHVS, CDR2 FQNEAQ. The CDR3 spans 15 residues. V gave up 1 base and J gave up 1 base, with 9 bases separating them.

The genes are TRBV9 and TRBJ2-5; D unresolved. CDR3 size: 15 residues. Germline CDR1 is SGDLS and CDR2 is YYNGEE. Trimming left V 2 bases short and J 2 bases short, with 13 bases between. The CDR3 DNA sequence: TGTGCCAGCAGCGTCCGAGGCTGGGGACAAGAGACCCAGTACTTC. Its translation is CASSVRGWGQETQYF.